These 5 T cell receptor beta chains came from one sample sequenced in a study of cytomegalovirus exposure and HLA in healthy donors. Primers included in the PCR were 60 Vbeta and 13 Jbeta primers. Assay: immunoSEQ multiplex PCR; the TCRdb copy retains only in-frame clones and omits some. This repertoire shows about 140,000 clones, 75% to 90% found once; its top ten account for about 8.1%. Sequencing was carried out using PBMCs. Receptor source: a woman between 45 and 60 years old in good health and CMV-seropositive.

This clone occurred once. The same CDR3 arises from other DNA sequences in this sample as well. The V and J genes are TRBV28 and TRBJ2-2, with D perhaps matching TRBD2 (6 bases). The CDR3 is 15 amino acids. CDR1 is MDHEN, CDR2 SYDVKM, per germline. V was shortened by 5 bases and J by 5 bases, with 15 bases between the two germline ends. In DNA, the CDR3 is TGTGCCAGCAGTCTAGGGACCAGCGGGACCGGGGAGCTGTTTTTT. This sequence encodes CASSLGTSGTGELFF.

The chain's CDR3 is CAWSGVNPRDTNRGYEQYF. The DNA for the CDR3 is TGTGCCTGGAGTGGGGTAAACCCCCGGGACACCAATAGGGGCTACGAGCAGTACTTC. V is TRBV30 and J is TRBJ2-7; a possible D gene is TRBD1 (6 bases). CDR1 and CDR2 from the germline V gene are GTSNPN and SVGIG (reference sequence). Trimming took off 1 base at V and 3 bases at J, with 28 bases between the two ends. The CDR3 length is 19 residues.

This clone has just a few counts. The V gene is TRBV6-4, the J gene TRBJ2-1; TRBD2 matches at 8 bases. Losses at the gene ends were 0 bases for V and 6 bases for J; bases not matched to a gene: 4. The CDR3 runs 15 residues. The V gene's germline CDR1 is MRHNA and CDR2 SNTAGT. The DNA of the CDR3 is TGTGCCAGCAGTGACTCGTCGGGAGGGGTCAATGAGCAGTTCTTC. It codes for CASSDSSGGVNEQFF.

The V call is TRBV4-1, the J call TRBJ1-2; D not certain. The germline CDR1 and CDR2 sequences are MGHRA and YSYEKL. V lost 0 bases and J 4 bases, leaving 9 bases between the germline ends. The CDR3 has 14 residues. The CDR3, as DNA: TGCGCCAGCAGCCAAGAGCTCAACACCTATGGCTACACCTTC. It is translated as CASSQELNTYGYTF.

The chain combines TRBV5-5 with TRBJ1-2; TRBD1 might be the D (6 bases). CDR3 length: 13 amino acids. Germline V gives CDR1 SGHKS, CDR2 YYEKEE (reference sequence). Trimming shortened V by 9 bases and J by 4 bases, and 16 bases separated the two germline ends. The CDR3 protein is CATRTDFSYGYTF. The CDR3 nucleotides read TGTGCCACTCGGACAGATTTCTCCTATGGCTACACCTTC.